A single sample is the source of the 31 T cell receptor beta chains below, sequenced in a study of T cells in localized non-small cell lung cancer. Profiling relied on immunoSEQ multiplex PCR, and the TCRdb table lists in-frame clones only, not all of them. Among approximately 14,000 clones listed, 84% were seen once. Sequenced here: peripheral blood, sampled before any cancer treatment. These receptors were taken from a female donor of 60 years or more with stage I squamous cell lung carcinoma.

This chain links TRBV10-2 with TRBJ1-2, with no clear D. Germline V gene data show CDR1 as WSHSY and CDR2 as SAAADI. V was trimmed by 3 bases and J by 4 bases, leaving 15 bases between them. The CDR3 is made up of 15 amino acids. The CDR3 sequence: CASSETSMTVYGYTF. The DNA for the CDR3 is TGCGCCAGCAGTGAAACTAGTATGACGGTCTATGGCTACACCTTC.

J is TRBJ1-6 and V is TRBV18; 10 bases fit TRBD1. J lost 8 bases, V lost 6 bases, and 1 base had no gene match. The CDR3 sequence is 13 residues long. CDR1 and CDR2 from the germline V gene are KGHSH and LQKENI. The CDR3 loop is CASSGQGDSPLHF. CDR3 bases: TGTGCCAGCTCCGGACAGGGGGATTCACCCCTCCACTTT.

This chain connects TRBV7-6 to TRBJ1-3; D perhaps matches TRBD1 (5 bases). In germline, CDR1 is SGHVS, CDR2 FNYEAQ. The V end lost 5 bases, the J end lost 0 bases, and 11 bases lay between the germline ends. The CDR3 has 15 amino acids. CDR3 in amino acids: CASSPFDSSGNTIYF. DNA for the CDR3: TGTGCCAGCAGCCCCTTTGACAGCTCTGGAAACACCATATATTTT.

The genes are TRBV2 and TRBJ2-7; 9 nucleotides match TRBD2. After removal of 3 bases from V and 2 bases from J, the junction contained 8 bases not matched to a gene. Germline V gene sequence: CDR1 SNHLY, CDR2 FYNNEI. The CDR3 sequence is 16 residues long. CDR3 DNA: TGTGCCAGCAGTGAGTCCGGCGGGGGGGGAGCCTACGAGCAGTACTTC. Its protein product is CASSESGGGGAYEQYF. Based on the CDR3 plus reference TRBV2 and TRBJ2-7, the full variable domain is EPEVTQTPSHQVTQMGQEVILRCVPISNHLYFYWYRQILGQKVEFLVSFYNNEISEKSEIFDDQFSVERPDGSNFTLKIRSTKLEDSAMYFCASSESGGGGAYEQYFGPGTRLTVT.

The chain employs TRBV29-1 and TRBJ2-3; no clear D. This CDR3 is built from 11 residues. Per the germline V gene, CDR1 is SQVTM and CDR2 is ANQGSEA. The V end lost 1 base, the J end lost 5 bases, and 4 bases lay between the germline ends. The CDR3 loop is CSVEARDTQYF. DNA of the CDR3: TGCAGCGTTGAAGCGAGAGATACGCAGTATTTT.

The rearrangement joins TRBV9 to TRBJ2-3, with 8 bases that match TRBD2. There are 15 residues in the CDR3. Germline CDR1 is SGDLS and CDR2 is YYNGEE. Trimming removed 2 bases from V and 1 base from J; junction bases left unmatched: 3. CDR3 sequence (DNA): TGTGCCAGCAGCGTTCGGGGGGGTGGCACAGATACGCAGTATTTT. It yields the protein CASSVRGGGTDTQYF.

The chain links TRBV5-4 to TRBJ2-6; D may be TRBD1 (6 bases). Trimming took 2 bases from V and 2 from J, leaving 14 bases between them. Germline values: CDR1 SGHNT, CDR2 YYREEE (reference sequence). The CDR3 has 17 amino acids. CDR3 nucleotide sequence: TGTGCCAGCAGCTTCCCACAGGGAATGGCTGGGGCCAACGTCCTGACTTTC. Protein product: CASSFPQGMAGANVLTF.

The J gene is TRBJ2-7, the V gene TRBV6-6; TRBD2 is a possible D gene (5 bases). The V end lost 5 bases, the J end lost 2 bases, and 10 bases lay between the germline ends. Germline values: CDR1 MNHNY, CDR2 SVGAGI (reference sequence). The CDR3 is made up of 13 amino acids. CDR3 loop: CASSQSGTYEQYF. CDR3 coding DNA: TGTGCCAGCAGTCAGTCCGGGACCTACGAGCAGTACTTC.

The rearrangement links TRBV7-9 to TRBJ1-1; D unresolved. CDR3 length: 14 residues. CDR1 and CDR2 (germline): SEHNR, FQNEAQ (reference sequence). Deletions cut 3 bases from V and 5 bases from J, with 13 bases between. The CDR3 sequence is CASSFLGVGTEAFF. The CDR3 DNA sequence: TGTGCCAGCAGCTTCCTCGGGGTTGGTACTGAAGCTTTCTTT.

The CDR3 DNA reads as TGTGCCAGCAGCAGAACAGGGGGCTCTGGAAACACCATATATTTT. This sequence encodes CASSRTGGSGNTIYF. The chain carries TRBV13 and TRBJ1-3, with 8 bases fitting TRBD1. The CDR3 has 15 amino acids. Looked up from germline, CDR1 is PRHDT and CDR2 is FYEKMQ (reference sequence). V lost 5 bases to trimming and J lost 0 bases; unmatched junction nucleotides: 3. Complete variable domain (other parts from reference TRBV13 and TRBJ1-3): AAGVIQSPRHLIKEKRETATLKCYPIPRHDTVYWYQQGPGQDPQFLISFYEKMQSDKGSIPDRFSAQQFSDYHSELNMSSLELGDSALYFCASSRTGGSGNTIYFGEGSWLTVV.

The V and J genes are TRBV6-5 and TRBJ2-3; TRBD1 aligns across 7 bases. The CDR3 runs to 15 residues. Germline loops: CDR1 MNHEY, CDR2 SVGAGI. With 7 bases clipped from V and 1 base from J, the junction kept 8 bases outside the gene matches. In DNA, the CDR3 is TGTGCCAGCAACAGACAGGGCCCAGGCACAGATACGCAGTATTTT. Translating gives CASNRQGPGTDTQYF.

The CDR3 spells CASSQDRRDTEAFF. The CDR3 DNA follows: TGCGCCAGCAGCCAAGATCGGAGGGACACTGAAGCTTTCTTT. V and J are TRBV4-1 and TRBJ1-1, with D unresolved. V shed 0 bases and J shed 3 bases, with 8 bases lying between them. The CDR3 runs 14 residues. Germline V gene data show CDR1 as MGHRA and CDR2 as YSYEKL.

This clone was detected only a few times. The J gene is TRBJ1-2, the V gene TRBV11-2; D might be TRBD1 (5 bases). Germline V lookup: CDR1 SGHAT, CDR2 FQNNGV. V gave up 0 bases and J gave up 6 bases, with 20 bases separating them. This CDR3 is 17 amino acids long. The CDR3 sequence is CASSLDNYAWQGNGYTF. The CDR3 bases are TGTGCCAGCAGCTTAGATAATTATGCATGGCAGGGAAATGGCTACACCTTC.

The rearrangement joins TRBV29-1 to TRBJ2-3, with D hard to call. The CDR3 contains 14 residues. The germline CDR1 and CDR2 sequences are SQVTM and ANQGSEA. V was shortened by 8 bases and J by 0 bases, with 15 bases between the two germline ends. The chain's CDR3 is CSLWGYPSTDTQYF. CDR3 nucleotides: TGCAGCTTATGGGGTTATCCTAGCACAGATACGCAGTATTTT.

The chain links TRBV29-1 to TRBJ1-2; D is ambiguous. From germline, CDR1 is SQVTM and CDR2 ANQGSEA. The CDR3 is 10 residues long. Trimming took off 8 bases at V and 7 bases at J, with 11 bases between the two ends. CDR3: CSSEEGGYTF. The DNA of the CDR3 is TGCAGCTCTGAGGAGGGTGGCTACACCTTC.

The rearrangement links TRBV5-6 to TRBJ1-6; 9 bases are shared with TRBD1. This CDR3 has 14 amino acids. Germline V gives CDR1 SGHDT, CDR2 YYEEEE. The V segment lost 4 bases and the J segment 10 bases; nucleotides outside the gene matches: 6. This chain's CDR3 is CASSLGQGNSPLHF. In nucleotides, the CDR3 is TGTGCCAGCAGCCTGGGACAGGGTAACTCACCCCTCCACTTT.

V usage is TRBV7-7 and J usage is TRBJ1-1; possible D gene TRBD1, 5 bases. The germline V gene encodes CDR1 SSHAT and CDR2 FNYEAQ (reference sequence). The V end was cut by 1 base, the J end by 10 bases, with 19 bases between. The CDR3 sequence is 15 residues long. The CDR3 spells CASSLEVVVGTRAFF. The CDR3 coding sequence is TGTGCCAGCAGCTTAGAGGTAGTTGTGGGGACCCGAGCTTTCTTT.

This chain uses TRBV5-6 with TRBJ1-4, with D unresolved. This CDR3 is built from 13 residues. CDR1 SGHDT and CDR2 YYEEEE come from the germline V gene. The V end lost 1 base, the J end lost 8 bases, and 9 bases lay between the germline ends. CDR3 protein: CASSLYPTEKLFF. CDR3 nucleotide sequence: TGTGCCAGCAGCTTGTACCCGACAGAAAAACTGTTTTTT.

The CDR3 DNA reads TGTGCCAGCAGCGTAGGGCTGGGTTCCGGGGGGGCAGGAGAGCAGTACTTC. The encoded protein is CASSVGLGSGGAGEQYF. This sequence joins TRBV9 and TRBJ2-7, with 8 bases aligning to TRBD2. V shed 0 bases, J shed 7 bases, and the junction held 15 bases outside the gene matches. The CDR3 is 17 residues long. The germline CDR1 and CDR2 sequences are SGDLS and YYNGEE.

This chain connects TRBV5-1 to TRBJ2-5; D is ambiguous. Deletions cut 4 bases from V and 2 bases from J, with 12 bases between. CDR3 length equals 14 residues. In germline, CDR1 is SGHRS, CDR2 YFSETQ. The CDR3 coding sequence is TGCGCCAGCAGCCTAACAGTGGAACAAGAGACCCAGTACTTC. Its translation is CASSLTVEQETQYF.

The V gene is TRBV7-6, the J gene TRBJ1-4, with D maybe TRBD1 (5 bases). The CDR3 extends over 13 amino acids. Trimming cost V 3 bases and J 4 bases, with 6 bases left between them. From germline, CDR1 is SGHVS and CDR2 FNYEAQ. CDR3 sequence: CASSLGLNEKLFF. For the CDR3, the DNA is TGTGCCAGCAGCTTGGGACTTAATGAAAAACTGTTTTTT.

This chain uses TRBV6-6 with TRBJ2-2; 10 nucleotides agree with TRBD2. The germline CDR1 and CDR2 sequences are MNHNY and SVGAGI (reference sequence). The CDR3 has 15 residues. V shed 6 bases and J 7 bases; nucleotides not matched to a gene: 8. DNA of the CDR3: TGTGCCAGCAGATCCGGGACTAGCGCTATCGGGGAGCTGTTTTTT. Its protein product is CASRSGTSAIGELFF.

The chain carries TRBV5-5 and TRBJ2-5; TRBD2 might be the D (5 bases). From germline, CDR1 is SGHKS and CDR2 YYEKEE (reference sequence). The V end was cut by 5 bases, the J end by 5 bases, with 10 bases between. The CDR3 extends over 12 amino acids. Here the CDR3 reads CASSPGWETQYF. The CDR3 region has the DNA TGTGCCAGCAGTCCGGGATGGGAGACCCAGTACTTC.

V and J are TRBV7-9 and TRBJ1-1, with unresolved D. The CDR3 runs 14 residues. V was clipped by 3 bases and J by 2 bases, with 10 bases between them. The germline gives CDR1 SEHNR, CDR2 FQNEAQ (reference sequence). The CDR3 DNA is TGTGCCAGCAGCTTCTCCGCATCTAACACTGAAGCTTTCTTT. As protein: CASSFSASNTEAFF.

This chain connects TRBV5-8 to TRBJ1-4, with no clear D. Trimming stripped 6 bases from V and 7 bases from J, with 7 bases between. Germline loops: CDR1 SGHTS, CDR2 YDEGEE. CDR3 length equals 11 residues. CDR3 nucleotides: TGTGCCAGCATGGTTGGTGAAAAACTGTTTTTT. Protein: CASMVGEKLFF.

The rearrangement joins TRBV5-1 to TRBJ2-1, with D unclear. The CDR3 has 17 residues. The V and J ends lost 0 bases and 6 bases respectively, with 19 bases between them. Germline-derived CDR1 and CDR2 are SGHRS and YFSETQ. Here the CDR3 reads CASSLDVAPPSFNEQFF. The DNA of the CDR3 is TGCGCCAGCAGCTTGGACGTCGCACCCCCCTCTTTCAATGAGCAGTTCTTC.

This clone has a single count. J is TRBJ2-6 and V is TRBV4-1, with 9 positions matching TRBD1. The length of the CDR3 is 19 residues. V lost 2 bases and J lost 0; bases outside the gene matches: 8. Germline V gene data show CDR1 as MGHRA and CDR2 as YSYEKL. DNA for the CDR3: TGCGCCAGCAGCCAAAGGAGACAGGGGGGGACCTCTGGGGCCAACGTCCTGACTTTC. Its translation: CASSQRRQGGTSGANVLTF.

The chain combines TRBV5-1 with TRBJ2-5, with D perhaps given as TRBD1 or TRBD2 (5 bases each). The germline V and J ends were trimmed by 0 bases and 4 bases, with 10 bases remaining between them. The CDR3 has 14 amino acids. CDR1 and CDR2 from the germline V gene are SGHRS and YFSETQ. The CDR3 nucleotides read TGCGCCAGCAGCTTGGAAACCGGGACAGAGACCCAGTACTTC. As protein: CASSLETGTETQYF.

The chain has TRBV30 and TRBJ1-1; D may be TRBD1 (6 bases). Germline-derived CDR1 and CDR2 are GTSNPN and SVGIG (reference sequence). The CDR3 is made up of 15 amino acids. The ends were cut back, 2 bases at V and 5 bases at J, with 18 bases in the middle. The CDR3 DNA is TGTGCCTGGAGTACAGAACAGGGAGTGAGAACTGAAGCTTTCTTT. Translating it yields CAWSTEQGVRTEAFF.

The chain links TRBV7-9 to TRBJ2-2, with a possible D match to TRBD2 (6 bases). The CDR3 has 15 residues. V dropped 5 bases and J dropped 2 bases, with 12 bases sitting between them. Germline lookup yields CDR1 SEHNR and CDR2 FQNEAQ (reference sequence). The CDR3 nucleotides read TGTGCCAGCAGCCCGGGACTCGCAAACACCGGGGAGCTGTTTTTT. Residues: CASSPGLANTGELFF.

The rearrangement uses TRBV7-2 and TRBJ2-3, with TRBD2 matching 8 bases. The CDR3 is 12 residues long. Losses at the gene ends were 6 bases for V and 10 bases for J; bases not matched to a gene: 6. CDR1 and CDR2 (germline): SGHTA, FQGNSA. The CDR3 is CASSPLAGPQYF. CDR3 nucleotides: TGTGCCAGCAGTCCCTTAGCGGGGCCGCAGTATTTT.